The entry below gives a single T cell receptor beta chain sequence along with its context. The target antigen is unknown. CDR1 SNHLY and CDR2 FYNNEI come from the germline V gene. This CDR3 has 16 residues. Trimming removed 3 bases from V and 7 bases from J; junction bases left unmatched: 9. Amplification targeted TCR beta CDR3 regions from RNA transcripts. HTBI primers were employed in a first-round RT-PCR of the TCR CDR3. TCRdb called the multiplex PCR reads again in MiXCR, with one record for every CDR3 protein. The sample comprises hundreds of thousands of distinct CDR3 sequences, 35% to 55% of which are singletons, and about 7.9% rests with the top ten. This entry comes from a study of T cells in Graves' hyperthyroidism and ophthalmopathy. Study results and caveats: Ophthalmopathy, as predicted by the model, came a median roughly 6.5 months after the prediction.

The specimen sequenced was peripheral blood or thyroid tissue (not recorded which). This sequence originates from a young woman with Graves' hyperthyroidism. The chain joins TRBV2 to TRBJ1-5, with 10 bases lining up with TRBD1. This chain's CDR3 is CASSDKGTGEQQPQHF. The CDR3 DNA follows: TGTGCCAGCAGTGATAAGGGGACAGGGGAGCAACAGCCCCAGCATTTT.